The rows below give T cell receptor beta chains drawn from one sample of a study of blood T cells in healthy people across ages. In TCRdb, the 5' RACE reads were re-called with MiXCR into one record per CDR3 protein. The repertoire has roughly 680,000 distinct CDR3 sequences, 52% of them found once; the top ten carry roughly 13%. What was sequenced was blood. These TCRs come from a woman of 80 years or more in good health. Each CDR3 is given with its conserved first and last residue. Each record gives: J gene, V gene, clone size, D gene, CDR3 protein, CDR3 DNA. The D gene is left open where the match is weak. Some rows have no size entry. The others give once, few or many, or a class for an expanded clone.

j_gene: TRBJ2-5; v_gene: TRBV7-8; abundance: NA; d_gene: TRBD2; CDR3aa: CASSLSRTRAETQYF; CDR3nt: TGTGCCAGCAGCTTATCCCGGACTAGGGCGGAGACCCAGTACTTC
j_gene: TRBJ2-7; v_gene: TRBV30; abundance: NA; d_gene: TRBD1; CDR3aa: CAWSTTGTAYEQYF; CDR3nt: TGTGCCTGGAGTACTACCGGGACAGCCTACGAGCAGTACTTC
j_gene: TRBJ2-1; v_gene: TRBV30; abundance: many; d_gene: NA; CDR3aa: CAWSNVRGSSYNEQFF; CDR3nt: TGTGCCTGGAGTAATGTACGGGGGAGCTCCTACAATGAGCAGTTCTTC
j_gene: TRBJ2-1; v_gene: TRBV20-1; abundance: NA; d_gene: NA; CDR3aa: CSAMWGAYQETQFF; CDR3nt: TGCAGTGCTATGTGGGGCGCGTACCAAGAGACCCAGTTCTTC
j_gene: TRBJ2-7; v_gene: TRBV6-5; abundance: NA; d_gene: TRBD2; CDR3aa: CASSHLGRAGENEQYF; CDR3nt: TGTGCCAGCAGTCACCTAGGACGAGCGGGAGAAAATGAGCAGTACTTC
j_gene: TRBJ2-7; v_gene: TRBV7-9; abundance: NA; d_gene: NA; CDR3aa: CASSSTPYEQYF; CDR3nt: TGTGCCAGCAGCTCTACTCCGTACGAGCAGTACTTC
j_gene: TRBJ1-4; v_gene: TRBV11-2; abundance: NA; d_gene: NA; CDR3aa: CASSTLYGVVDEKLFF; CDR3nt: TGTGCCAGCAGCACCCTCTATGGAGTGGTGGATGAAAAACTGTTTTTT
j_gene: TRBJ2-6; v_gene: TRBV10-3; abundance: many; d_gene: NA; CDR3aa: CAISESEQLGANVLTF; CDR3nt: TGTGCCATCAGTGAGTCGGAACAGCTTGGGGCCAACGTCCTGACTTTC
j_gene: TRBJ2-1; v_gene: TRBV30; abundance: NA; d_gene: TRBD2; CDR3aa: CAWTGTTYNEQFF; CDR3nt: TGTGCCTGGACAGGGACTACGTACAATGAGCAGTTCTTC
j_gene: TRBJ1-2; v_gene: TRBV9; abundance: few; d_gene: TRBD1; CDR3aa: CASSVRDRDPYGYTF; CDR3nt: TGTGCCAGCAGCGTGAGGGACAGGGACCCCTATGGCTACACCTTC
j_gene: TRBJ2-7; v_gene: TRBV20-1; abundance: many; d_gene: TRBD1; CDR3aa: CSARTGELYEQYF; CDR3nt: TGCAGTGCCAGGACAGGGGAATTGTACGAGCAGTACTTC
j_gene: TRBJ1-4; v_gene: TRBV28; abundance: NA; d_gene: TRBD1; CDR3aa: CASSTGGVGEKLFF; CDR3nt: TGTGCCAGCAGTACAGGGGGCGTTGGAGAAAAACTGTTTTTT